The rows below give T cell receptor beta chains drawn from one sample of a study of blood T cell repertoires in COVID-19. Profiled with immunoSEQ multiplex PCR; TCRdb holds only in-frame clones, not every one. The sample yields a few hundred thousand clones, about 87% seen once. Sequencing was carried out using PBMCs or T cells enriched from blood (not recorded which). These receptor sequences come from a woman aged 45-59 years who had recovered from COVID-19. CDR3s leave out the opening cysteine and the closing phenylalanine or tryptophan.

>TRBV24-1
ATSDFPGQETQY
>TRBV6-5
ATKGQVDNNQPQH
>TRBV19
ASSTRQGAGTDTQY
>TRBV4-2
ASSQGIDGVEKLF
>TRBV10-1
ASRDSVIYNEQF
>TRBV7-3
ASSPSRDRASGELF
>TRBV7-2
ASSPGFGGSSTDTQY
>TRBV2
ASSEVAGRSADTQY
>TRBV9
ASSVTGLSSGNTIY
>TRBV11-2
ASSLHYRDSPYEQY
>TRBV11-2
ASSLGDSNSNQPQH
>TRBV7-3
ASSPGTGGVGPGELF
>TRBV2
ASSVGGGRANEQF
>TRBV5-1
ASSSTTGTSGRIYNEQF
>TRBV7-2
ASSTRQMNTEAF
>TRBV4-2
ASSSGQGETEAF
>TRBV6-5
ASRGVGGNYGYT
>TRBV7-3
ATSAYRAGVNEQF
>TRBV6-1
ASSERNSWEKLF
>TRBV6-2/TRBV6-3
ASSYSGVTYEQY
>TRBV30
AWTVGLGLETATEAF
>TRBV6-5
ASSYARTANTGELF